This T cell receptor (beta chain) was sequenced in a study of T-cell memory formation after mild COVID-19 (dated by TCRdb to 2020 to 2023). Background for the entire study: Most TCR sequence clusters were specific to one of the two donors. T-cell clones expanding and contracting after mild COVID-19 in two donors were tracked by longitudinal TCRalpha and TCRbeta repertoire sequencing. The cohort comprised two young, previously healthy adult volunteers, one female and one male.

At the junction V is shortened by 0 bases and J by 0 bases, with 10 bases in between. CDR3 length: 15 amino acids, cysteine to phenylalanine. This entry keeps only the CDR3 DNA: 45 bases, framed from base 1. Sequences DFQATT (CDR1) and SNEGSKA (CDR2) are obtained from the germline V gene (reference sequence). PBMCs were isolated by Ficoll-Paque density gradient centrifugation. Sequencing used an Illumina NovaSeq 6000. TCRalpha and TCRbeta cDNA libraries were built by 5'RACE with constant-segment primers, adding sample barcodes and unique molecular identifiers. RNA was extracted from every sample with Trizol reagent. Libraries were amplified in two PCR steps, with a second sample barcode and Illumina TruSeq adapters added in the second step. The libraries were sequenced on an Illumina NovaSeq using 2 x 150 bp paired-end reads. In the original analysis: Demultiplexing of reads and collapsing into UMI-guided consensus sequences were performed with migec v1.2.7. Using mixcr v2.1.11, UMI consensuses were aligned to TRA and TRB V and J templates and then assembled into clonotypes. Expanded or contracted clonotypes were those called significant by both edgeR and NoisET, with noise models trained on biological replicates. For edgeR calls, a false discovery rate-adjusted p below 0.01 and a log2 fold-change threshold of 1 were applied. As an exploratory analysis of dynamics, PCA with hierarchical clustering was applied to max-normalized trajectories of the 1000 most abundant clonotypes. Separately sequenced CD4+ and CD8+ repertoires were used to assign a CD4 or CD8 phenotype to each responding clone. In TCRdb, the public reads were trimmed at Q25 with fastp and aligned with MiXCR, with productive beta chains retained. Rows merge per CDR3 protein into single entries with the most common DNA and genes. The V and J calls follow TCRdb's processing rather than the paper's. Recorded for this sample are some 190,000 distinct CDR3 sequences; around 20% of them occurred a single time. Jointly, the top ten make up roughly 2.3% of the sample.

As to this clonotype: No cognate antigen has been identified for it. Base quality data are lacking; no much larger clone is found one base away.

Study-wide conclusions, independent of this receptor: Clones contracting from day 15 to 85 had balanced CD4/CD8 phenotypes, while a second wave expanding from day 15 to 37 was biased towards CD4+. The detection of some responding clones in pre-infection memory suggests that pre-existing cross-reactive memory T cells joined the SARS-CoV-2 response. Whether the second-wave clones peaking on day 37 were SARS-CoV-2 specific was not confirmed. The study included only a couple of mild cases, and larger cohorts that include severe cases with pre-infection samples were judged to be necessary. Contracting CD4+ clones were found mainly in CM and EM memory subsets, while CD8+ clones were enriched in EMRA.

The source material was PBMCs or a T cell subset sorted from them (not recorded which). This receptor was obtained from an adult woman who had mild COVID-19 (a few samples of this study predate the infection). The sample titles of this study are shuffled in the database, so cell type and time point are left out; the donor was told from shared clones. Rearrangement joined TRBV20-1 to TRBJ2-3; the D gene is not confidently resolved. CDR3 sequence: CSAREGTSSTDTQYF. The DNA sequence is TGCAGTGCTAGAGAGGGTACCTCTAGCACAGATACGCAGTATTTT.